A single sample gave rise to the 14 T cell receptor beta chains below, sequenced in a study of neurological immune-mediated disorders. As for time point: longitudinal time-point 1 (baseline). MiXCR, applied by TCRdb to the 5' RACE reads, yields one record per CDR3 protein. The data hold tens of thousands of distinct CDR3 sequences, with roughly 13% observed a single time. The sequencing sample was made of PBMCs. These receptors all come from a female donor with HTLV-1-associated myelopathy (HAM/TSP).

Ten or more counts support this clonotype. The rearrangement joins TRBV5-1 to TRBJ2-7; possibly TRBD2 for D (6 bases). The V end was cut by 0 bases, the J end by 5 bases, with 15 bases between. This CDR3 is 15 amino acids long. Germline-derived CDR1 and CDR2 are SGHRS and YFSETQ. The CDR3 sequence is CASSLGAGSAHEQYF. CDR3 DNA: TGCGCCAGCAGCTTGGGAGCGGGCAGCGCCCACGAGCAGTACTTC.

The chain combines TRBV7-6 with TRBJ1-4; D gene ambiguous. In germline, CDR1 is SGHVS, CDR2 FNYEAQ. The CDR3 runs 15 residues. V was trimmed by 5 bases and J by 3 bases, leaving 13 bases between them. CDR3 region: CASSQTWLANEKLFF. The CDR3 DNA is TGTGCCAGCAGCCAAACATGGTTGGCTAATGAAAAACTGTTTTTT.

This clonotype was picked up many times. This chain connects TRBV28 to TRBJ1-1, with 8 bases lining up with TRBD1. The CDR3 is made up of 17 amino acids. Germline V gene sequence: CDR1 MDHEN, CDR2 SYDVKM. After removal of 0 bases from V and 0 bases from J, the junction contained 6 bases not matched to a gene. The chain's CDR3 is CASSLWGQVRLNTEAFF. CDR3 bases: TGTGCCAGCAGTTTATGGGGACAGGTTCGTCTGAACACTGAAGCTTTCTTT. The variable domain in full, with the rest retrieved from reference TRBV28 and TRBJ1-1, is DVKVTQSSRYLVKRTGEKVFLECVQDMDHENMFWYRQDPGLGLRLIYFSYDVKMKEKGDIPEGYSVSREKKERFSLILESASTNQTSMYLCASSLWGQVRLNTEAFFGQGTRLTVV.

This clonotype came up many times. This chain uses TRBV2 with TRBJ2-2, with D perhaps TRBD1 (5 bases). This CDR3 contains 14 residues. V lost 4 bases and J 5 bases, leaving 11 bases between the germline ends. CDR1 SNHLY and CDR2 FYNNEI come from the germline V gene. The DNA of the CDR3 is TGTGCCAGCAGTGTCTCAGGGTCTACCGGGGAGCTGTTTTTT. Its translation: CASSVSGSTGELFF.

On this clonotype itself: A much larger clone lies one base from this, so it may be a read error. The chain recombines TRBV19 with TRBJ2-1; the D gene is possibly TRBD2 (6 bases). Germline V gives CDR1 LNHDA, CDR2 SQIVND (reference sequence). The CDR3 is 14 residues long. CDR3: CASSWSGSYNERFF. The CDR3, as DNA: TGTGCCAGTAGTTGGAGCGGGTCCTACAATGAGCGGTTCTTC.

This clonotype was found many times. The rearrangement uses TRBV29-1 and TRBJ2-2; D unclear. This CDR3 spans 12 amino acids. The V end was cut by 1 base, the J end by 3 bases, with 3 bases between. CDR1 and CDR2 (germline): SQVTM, ANQGSEA. The CDR3 DNA reads as TGCAGCGTTGAAGTGGACACCGGGGAGCTGTTTTTT. Its protein is CSVEVDTGELFF.

This clonotype occurred a few times. The chain links TRBV20-1 to TRBJ2-7; D is ambiguous. CDR1 and CDR2 (germline): DFQATT, SNEGSKA (reference sequence). V lost 0 bases and J lost 3, with 9 bases in between. CDR3 length: 13 residues. The CDR3 region is CSARDGQNYEQYF. The DNA of the CDR3 is TGCAGTGCTAGAGATGGCCAGAACTACGAGCAGTACTTC.

The chain couples TRBV20-1 to TRBJ2-1; D gene unclear. V was clipped by 0 bases and J by 5 bases, with 5 bases between them. Germline V gives CDR1 DFQATT, CDR2 SNEGSKA (reference sequence). The CDR3 loop spans 12 amino acids. CDR3 loop: CSARDGHNEQFF. CDR3 sequence (DNA): TGCAGTGCTAGAGATGGCCACAATGAGCAGTTCTTC.

In its sample, this clonotype was seen many times. The chain has TRBV29-1 and TRBJ2-2, with 7 bases lining up with TRBD1. Germline-derived CDR1 and CDR2 are SQVTM and ANQGSEA. The CDR3 length is 14 residues. The V segment lost 4 bases and the J segment 4 bases; nucleotides outside the gene matches: 6. CDR3 sequence (DNA): TGCAGCGTTGGCCTCACAGGGGCCACCGGGGAGCTGTTTTTT. Amino acid sequence: CSVGLTGATGELFF.

This clonotype was recorded many times. The chain couples TRBV24-1 to TRBJ2-1; D is tentatively TRBD1 or TRBD2 (5 bases each). Germline CDR1 is KGHDR and CDR2 is SFDVKD. The CDR3 has 15 amino acids. With 5 bases removed from V and 4 bases from J, the gap between germline ends came to 14 bases. The CDR3 protein is CATSGGNSGYNEQFF. The CDR3 region has the DNA TGTGCCACCAGTGGGGGCAATTCGGGGTACAATGAGCAGTTCTTC.

At least ten counts were recorded for this clonotype. This chain connects TRBV5-1 to TRBJ2-7; tentative D call: TRBD1 (6 bases). This CDR3 region has 14 residues. V was cut by 1 base and J by 4 bases, with 12 bases left in between. Germline lookup yields CDR1 SGHRS and CDR2 YFSETQ. The CDR3 DNA reads TGCGCCAGCAGCTTGCAGGGGTTAAGATACGAGCAGTACTTC. Translating it yields CASSLQGLRYEQYF. The variable domain in full, completed from reference TRBV5-1 and TRBJ2-7, reads KAGVTQTPRYLIKTRGQQVTLSCSPISGHRSVSWYQQTPGQGLQFLFEYFSETQRNKGNFPGRFSGRQFSNSRSEMNVSTLELGDSALYLCASSLQGLRYEQYFGPGTRLTVT.

The chain links TRBV7-2 to TRBJ2-1; tentatively, D is TRBD1 or TRBD2 (6 bases each). Germline V lookup: CDR1 SGHTA, CDR2 FQGNSA. The CDR3 has 14 residues. The germline V and J ends were trimmed by 5 bases and 12 bases, with 20 bases remaining between them. The CDR3 loop reads CASSPRGASGTQFF. In nucleotides, the CDR3 is TGTGCCAGCAGCCCAAGGGGGGCATCTGGTACGCAGTTCTTC.

This clonotype was counted between two and nine times. This chain links TRBV20-1 with TRBJ2-2; no reliable D call. The CDR3 extends over 13 amino acids. V gave up 1 base and J gave up 5 bases, with 8 bases separating them. Germline CDR1 and CDR2: DFQATT and SNEGSKA (reference sequence). The CDR3 region is CSARAGWTGELFF. The CDR3 DNA is TGCAGTGCTAGAGCGGGTTGGACCGGGGAGCTGTTTTTT.

This clonotype was recorded at least ten times. The V and J genes are TRBV28 and TRBJ2-7; D perhaps matches TRBD1 (6 bases). Per the germline V gene, CDR1 is MDHEN and CDR2 is SYDVKM. The CDR3 extends over 15 amino acids. V lost 6 bases to trimming and J lost 2 bases, with 17 bases between them. The CDR3 sequence is CASRPITGLTYEQYF. CDR3 sequence (DNA): TGTGCCAGCAGACCGATAACAGGGCTGACCTACGAGCAGTACTTC.